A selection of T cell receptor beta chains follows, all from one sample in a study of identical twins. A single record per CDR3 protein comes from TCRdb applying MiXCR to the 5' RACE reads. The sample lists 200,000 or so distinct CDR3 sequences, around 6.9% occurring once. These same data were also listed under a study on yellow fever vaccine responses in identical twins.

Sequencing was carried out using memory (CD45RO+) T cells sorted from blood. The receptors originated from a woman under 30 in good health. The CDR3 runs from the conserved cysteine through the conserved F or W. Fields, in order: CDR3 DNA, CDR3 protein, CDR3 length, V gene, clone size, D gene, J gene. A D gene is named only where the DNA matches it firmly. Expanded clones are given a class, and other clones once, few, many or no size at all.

TGTGCCAGCAGCCCTAGCGGGAGGGCCTCCTACAATGAGCAGTTCTTC | CASSPSGRASYNEQFF | 16 | TRBV3-1 | few | TRBD2 | TRBJ2-1
TGTGCCAGCAGCCCTCCCCGAACAGCTGAGTACCAAGAGACCCAGTACTTC | CASSPPRTAEYQETQYF | 17 | TRBV27 | few | - | TRBJ2-5
TGTGCCAGCAGTGGAGCAGCGCGGTACAATGAGCAGTTCTTC | CASSGAARYNEQFF | 14 | TRBV6-1 | many | - | TRBJ2-1
TGTGCCAGCAGTTTATGGGGACCGGGACAGCTAGCGGTTAGGAGAGAGCAGTTCTTC | CASSLWGPGQLAVRREQFF | 19 | TRBV27 | few | - | TRBJ2-1
TGTGCCAGCATCCAGGACAGGGGCAATGAGCAGTTCTTC | CASIQDRGNEQFF | 13 | TRBV2 | - | TRBD1 | TRBJ2-1
TGTGCCAGCAGCTTAGCGCATGGGCAGGCTAAGTACAATGAGCAGTTCTTC | CASSLAHGQAKYNEQFF | 17 | TRBV7-9 | - | - | TRBJ2-1
TGTGCCAGCAGTTTAAGTAGCGGGATGGGGACCCAGTACTTC | CASSLSSGMGTQYF | 14 | TRBV12-3/TRBV12-4 | - | TRBD2 | TRBJ2-5
TGTGCCAGCAGTTCTGCCAGGGGGTCATACGAGCAGTACTTC | CASSSARGSYEQYF | 14 | TRBV6-2/TRBV6-3 | many | TRBD1 | TRBJ2-7
TGTGCCAGCAGTCTTAGCGGGGGGCCTACAGATACGCAGTATTTT | CASSLSGGPTDTQYF | 15 | TRBV9 | many | TRBD2 | TRBJ2-3
TGTGCCACCAGCAGAGACCAAGTCCTTACGCAGTATTTT | CATSRDQVLTQYF | 13 | TRBV15 | - | - | TRBJ2-3
TGCGCCAGCAGCCTAGAGGGGGTTGAACTGTTTTTT | CASSLEGVELFF | 12 | TRBV5-1 | few | - | TRBJ1-4
TGTGCCAGCAGCTTCCTCATAGGGACAGGGCAAGAGACCCAGTACTTC | CASSFLIGTGQETQYF | 16 | TRBV5-5 | many | TRBD1 | TRBJ2-5
TGTGCCAGCAGCCAAGGCCTACTAGCGGGAGTTCCGGATGAGCAGTTCTTC | CASSQGLLAGVPDEQFF | 17 | TRBV3-1 | many | TRBD2 | TRBJ2-1
TGTGCCAGCAGTTTATCCGGGACAGGACTCTACGAGCAGTACTTC | CASSLSGTGLYEQYF | 15 | TRBV12-3/TRBV12-4 | - | TRBD1 | TRBJ2-7
TGTGCCAGCAGCTCACCCGGGACAGGGTTCACAGATACGCAGTATTTT | CASSSPGTGFTDTQYF | 16 | TRBV7-8 | many | TRBD1 | TRBJ2-3
TGTGCCAGCAGCGACAGGGGGCACGTCAATGAGCAGTTCTTC | CASSDRGHVNEQFF | 14 | TRBV6-1 | few | TRBD1 | TRBJ2-1
TGCAGTGCTAGACAGGGGGAGGGCCTACCGCAGTACTTC | CSARQGEGLPQYF | 13 | TRBV20-1 | many | - | TRBJ2-7
TGTGCCAGCAGCAAGGCCAGGTGGGTTTTGCCCCAGCATTTT | CASSKARWVLPQHF | 14 | TRBV21-1 | few | - | TRBJ1-5
TGTGCCAGCAGACTCGCCGGGACCACCGGTGAGCAGTTCTTC | CASRLAGTTGEQFF | 14 | TRBV6-5 | few | - | TRBJ2-1
TGTGCCAGCGGAAGGGACGGTCCTAATGAAAAACTGTTTTTT | CASGRDGPNEKLFF | 14 | TRBV25-1 | - | - | TRBJ1-4
TGTGCCGGCGGGACGGATCCCCCCAACACCGGGGAGCTGTTTTTT | CAGGTDPPNTGELFF | 15 | TRBV10-3 | - | - | TRBJ2-2
TGTGCCAGCAGTCAGACGACAGGTTCACCCCTCCACTTT | CASSQTTGSPLHF | 13 | TRBV12-3/TRBV12-4 | many | - | TRBJ1-6
TGTGCCACCAGCAGCCCGAGGGGCGCAGACACCTATAATTCACCCCTCCACTTT | CATSSPRGADTYNSPLHF | 18 | TRBV15 | many | - | TRBJ1-6
TGTGCCAGCAGCCCGAATAGCGGGAGAGGAGATACGCAGTATTTT | CASSPNSGRGDTQYF | 15 | TRBV11-2 | - | TRBD2 | TRBJ2-3
TGTGCCAGCTCCCTCGGACAGGGGGCGACTGAAGCTTTCTTT | CASSLGQGATEAFF | 14 | TRBV18 | many | TRBD1 | TRBJ1-1
TGTGCCAGCAGCCAACCCACAGGGAGGAGGTCCTACAATGAGCAGTTCTTC | CASSQPTGRRSYNEQFF | 17 | TRBV14 | - | - | TRBJ2-1
TGTGCCAGCAGCCAAGCCTCGAGCGGGGGGTCGGGTGAGCAGTTCTTC | CASSQASSGGSGEQFF | 16 | TRBV4-2 | - | TRBD2 | TRBJ2-1
TGCAGTGCTCCAGGGGAGTCAAACGAGCAGTACTTC | CSAPGESNEQYF | 12 | TRBV20-1 | few | - | TRBJ2-7
TGTGCCAGCATTTACACCGGGGCGAGAAGGACCGGCTACACCTTC | CASIYTGARRTGYTF | 15 | TRBV12-3/TRBV12-4 | few | - | TRBJ1-2
TGCAGTGCTCCAAAAGAGTCAGAGACCCAGTACTTC | CSAPKESETQYF | 12 | TRBV20-1 | few | - | TRBJ2-5
TGCGCCAGCAGCCAGGGGCCGAGGGGATCCTACGAGCAGTACTTC | CASSQGPRGSYEQYF | 15 | TRBV4-3 | few | - | TRBJ2-7
TGTGCCAGCAGCGGTGACAGGGGGCCAGGAACCGGGGAGCTGTTTTTT | CASSGDRGPGTGELFF | 16 | TRBV7-9 | few | TRBD1 | TRBJ2-2
TGCGCCAGCAGCCAAGGACAGGGGCTGAACACTGAAGCTTTCTTT | CASSQGQGLNTEAFF | 15 | TRBV4-1 | few | TRBD1 | TRBJ1-1
TGTGCCAGCAACCATCGAGGGCAGGGGGCAAGGAACACTGAAGCTTTCTTT | CASNHRGQGARNTEAFF | 17 | TRBV27 | few | TRBD1 | TRBJ1-1
TGTGCCAGCAGCGTAGACCCTGGACAGGGGAGGCGTGGTGAGCAGTTCTTC | CASSVDPGQGRRGEQFF | 17 | TRBV6-1 | few | TRBD1 | TRBJ2-1
TGTGCCAGCAGCTTAGTTGGGTACACCGGGGAGCTGTTTTTT | CASSLVGYTGELFF | 14 | TRBV11-2 | many | - | TRBJ2-2
TGCGCCAGCAGCGTCGGTCGGGACGGTACCGGGGAGCTGTTTTTT | CASSVGRDGTGELFF | 15 | TRBV4-3 | many | - | TRBJ2-2
TGTGCCTGGACTTACGGGGACAGGGACCACAATGAGCAGTTCTTC | CAWTYGDRDHNEQFF | 15 | TRBV30 | - | TRBD1 | TRBJ2-1
TGTGCCAGCACCACGACCGATCGTAGCACAGATACGCAGTATTTT | CASTTTDRSTDTQYF | 15 | TRBV28 | many | - | TRBJ2-3
TGCGCCAGCAGCTCAACAGGGTTCGGGCAGCCCCAGCATTTT | CASSSTGFGQPQHF | 14 | TRBV5-1 | many | - | TRBJ1-5
TGTGCCAGCAGTTACTCAGAGACAGGGGGTTCTGGCTACACCTTC | CASSYSETGGSGYTF | 15 | TRBV6-5 | few | TRBD1 | TRBJ1-2
TGTGCCACCGAGGGACAGTTCAATGAGCAGTTCTTC | CATEGQFNEQFF | 12 | TRBV15 | many | TRBD1 | TRBJ2-1
TGTGCCAGCAGACGGACAGGGGGGGCCGGTCAGCCCCAGCATTTT | CASRRTGGAGQPQHF | 15 | TRBV12-3/TRBV12-4 | many | TRBD1 | TRBJ1-5
TGTGCCAGCCAGACCGGGGCCTACAATGAGCAGTTCTTC | CASQTGAYNEQFF | 13 | TRBV21-1 | many | - | TRBJ2-1
TGTGCCAGCGGGAAGAACGGGGTAACTCGCTCCTACAATGAGCAGTTCTTC | CASGKNGVTRSYNEQFF | 17 | TRBV27 | - | - | TRBJ2-1
TGTGCCAGCAGCTTAGGGATGGTGAGGGAGCTGTTTTTT | CASSLGMVRELFF | 13 | TRBV11-2 | - | - | TRBJ2-2
TGCGCCAGCAGCCGGTCCCGGGACAGTTTCTCCTACGAGCAGTACTTC | CASSRSRDSFSYEQYF | 16 | TRBV5-1 | many | TRBD1 | TRBJ2-7
TGCGCCAGCAGCCAAGATTTTGGCGGCGGGCCTAGCACAGATACGCAGTATTTT | CASSQDFGGGPSTDTQYF | 18 | TRBV4-3 | many | - | TRBJ2-3
TGCGCCAGCAGCGAGTCAGACAGGCGTACAGATACGCAGTATTTT | CASSESDRRTDTQYF | 15 | TRBV5-1 | many | - | TRBJ2-3
TGTGCCAGCAGTTTTAAGGAAAAACTGTTTTTT | CASSFKEKLFF | 11 | TRBV12-3/TRBV12-4 | many | - | TRBJ1-4
TGTGCCAGCAGTCCTATGGGACAGGTGCGACTCTATGGCTACACCTTC | CASSPMGQVRLYGYTF | 16 | TRBV2 | many | TRBD1 | TRBJ1-2